This TCR beta chain was identified during a study of cytomegalovirus exposure and HLA in healthy donors. V gave up 3 bases and J gave up 9 bases; unmatched junction bases: 6. CDR1 is GTSNPN, CDR2 SVGIG, per germline (reference sequence). The CDR3 consists of 14 residues. PCR was performed using 60 Vbeta and 13 Jbeta primers. Authors' processing steps: There were 70 million to 95 million unique TCR beta chains by a later count, and some 11 million of them were shared. Profiled with immunoSEQ multiplex PCR; TCRdb holds only in-frame clones, not every one. D and trimming were read from the DNA, whereas the V and J calls and clone size are those reported in that table. The data hold under 110,000 clones, with 65% to 80% observed a single time. Whole-study results and caveats: Earlier analysis found most TCR beta V segments productive about 87% or about 30% of the time. TRBV6-2, TRBV6-3 and other indistinguishable V segments were excluded. Clonal expansion, a later analysis showed, was greater in HLA-associated TCR beta chains than in equally common others.

Regarding this clone: No antigen is known for it.

The clonotype originates from a man aged 50-60 years in good health and CMV-seronegative. Specimen: PBMCs. The V and J genes are TRBV30 and TRBJ1-6, with 9 bases lining up with TRBD1. The chain's CDR3 is CAWRAGTGFSPLHF. The CDR3 nucleotides read TGTGCCTGGAGGGCCGGGACAGGGTTTTCACCCCTCCACTTT.